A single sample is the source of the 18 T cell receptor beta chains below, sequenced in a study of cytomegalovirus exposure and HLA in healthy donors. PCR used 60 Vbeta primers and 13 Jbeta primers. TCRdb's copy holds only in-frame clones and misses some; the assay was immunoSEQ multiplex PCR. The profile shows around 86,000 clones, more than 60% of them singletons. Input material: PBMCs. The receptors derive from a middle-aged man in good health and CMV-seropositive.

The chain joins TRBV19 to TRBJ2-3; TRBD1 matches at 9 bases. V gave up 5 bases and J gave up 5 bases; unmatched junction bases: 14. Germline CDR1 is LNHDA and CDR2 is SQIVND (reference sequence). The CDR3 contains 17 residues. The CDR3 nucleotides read TGTGCCAGTAGTTCCCTATTACAGGGGGCGCAGGGAGATACGCAGTATTTT. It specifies CASSSLLQGAQGDTQYF. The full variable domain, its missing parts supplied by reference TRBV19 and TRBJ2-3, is DGGITQSPKYLFRKEGQNVTLSCEQNLNHDAMYWYRQDPGQGLRLIYYSQIVNDFQKGDIAEGYSVSREKKESFPLTVTSAQKNPTAFYLCASSSLLQGAQGDTQYFGPGTRLTVL.

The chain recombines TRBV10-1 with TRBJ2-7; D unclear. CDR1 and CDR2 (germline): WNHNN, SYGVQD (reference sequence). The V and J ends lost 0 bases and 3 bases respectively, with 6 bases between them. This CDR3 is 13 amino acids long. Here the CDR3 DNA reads TGCGCCAGCAGTGAGTCGGCTCTCTACGAGCAGTACTTC. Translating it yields CASSESALYEQYF.

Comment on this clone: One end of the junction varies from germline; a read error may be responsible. This chain's CDR3 is CTSSHRTSGSKRDEQYF. The CDR3 coding sequence is TGCACCAGCAGCCACCGGACTAGCGGGAGTAAAAGGGACGAGCAGTACTTC. The chain combines TRBV4-1 with TRBJ2-7; 13 positions agree with TRBD2. The CDR3 loop spans 17 amino acids. From germline, CDR1 is MGHRA and CDR2 YSYEKL.

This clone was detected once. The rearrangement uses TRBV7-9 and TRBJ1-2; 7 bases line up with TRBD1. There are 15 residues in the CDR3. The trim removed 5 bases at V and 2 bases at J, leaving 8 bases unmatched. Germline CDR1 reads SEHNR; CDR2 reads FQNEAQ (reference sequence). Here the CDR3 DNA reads TGTGCCAGCAGCCGGCCGGGACAGACAAACTATGGCTACACCTTC. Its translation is CASSRPGQTNYGYTF.

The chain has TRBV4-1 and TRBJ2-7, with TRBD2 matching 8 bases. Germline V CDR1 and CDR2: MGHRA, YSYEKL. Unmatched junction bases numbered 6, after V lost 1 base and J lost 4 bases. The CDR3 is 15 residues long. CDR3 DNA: TGCGCCAGCAGCCAAGCAACTAGCGGAAGGTACGAGCAGTACTTC. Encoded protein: CASSQATSGRYEQYF.

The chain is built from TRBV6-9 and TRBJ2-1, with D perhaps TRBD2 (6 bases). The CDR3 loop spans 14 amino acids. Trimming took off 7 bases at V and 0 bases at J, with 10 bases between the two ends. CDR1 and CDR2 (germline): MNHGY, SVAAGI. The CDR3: CASNRDFSYNEQFF. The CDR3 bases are TGTGCCAGCAATAGGGACTTCTCCTACAATGAGCAGTTCTTC.

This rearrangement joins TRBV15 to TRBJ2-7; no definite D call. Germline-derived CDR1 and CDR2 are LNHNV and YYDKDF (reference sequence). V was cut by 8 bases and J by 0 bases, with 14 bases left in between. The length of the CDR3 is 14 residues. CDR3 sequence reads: CATQLGSTSYEQYF. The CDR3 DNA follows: TGTGCCACCCAGTTGGGCTCCACCTCCTACGAGCAGTACTTC.

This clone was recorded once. The CDR3: CASSSRQGNPVDTEAFF. DNA of the CDR3: TGTGCCAGCAGCTCGCGACAGGGCAATCCAGTGGACACTGAAGCTTTCTTT. This chain joins TRBV13 and TRBJ1-1; 7 bases fit TRBD1. The CDR3 runs 17 residues. Germline V gene lookup returns CDR1 PRHDT and CDR2 FYEKMQ (reference sequence). The ends lost 4 bases at V and 3 bases at J; junction bases unmatched: 14.

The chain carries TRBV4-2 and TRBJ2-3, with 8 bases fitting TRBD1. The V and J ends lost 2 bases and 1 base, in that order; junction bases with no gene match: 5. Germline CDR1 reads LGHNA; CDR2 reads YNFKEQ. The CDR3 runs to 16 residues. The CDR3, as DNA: TGTGCCAGCAGCCAACAAACGACAGGGGGCACAGATACGCAGTATTTT. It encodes CASSQQTTGGTDTQYF.

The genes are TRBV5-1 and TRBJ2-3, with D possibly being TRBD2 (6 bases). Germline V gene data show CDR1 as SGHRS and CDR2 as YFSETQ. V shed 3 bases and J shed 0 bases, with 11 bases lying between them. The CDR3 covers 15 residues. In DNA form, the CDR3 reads TGCGCCAGCAGCTGGGGGGTTTCTAGCACAGATACGCAGTATTTT. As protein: CASSWGVSSTDTQYF.

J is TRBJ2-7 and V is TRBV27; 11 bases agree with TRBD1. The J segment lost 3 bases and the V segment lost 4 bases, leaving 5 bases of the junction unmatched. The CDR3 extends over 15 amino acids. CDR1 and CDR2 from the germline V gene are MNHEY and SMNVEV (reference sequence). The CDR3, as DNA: TGTGCCAGCAGTTACCGGGACAGGGGGATCTACGAGCAGTACTTC. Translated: CASSYRDRGIYEQYF.

The CDR3 spells CASSSLVKMRDEQFF. The CDR3 coding sequence is TGTGCCAGCAGCTCACTAGTTAAGATGAGAGATGAGCAGTTCTTC. The rearrangement uses TRBV5-6 and TRBJ2-1; D is perhaps TRBD2 (5 bases). This CDR3 is 15 amino acids long. Trimming stripped 3 bases from V and 8 bases from J, with 18 bases between. The germline gives CDR1 SGHDT, CDR2 YYEEEE. Complete variable domain (other parts from reference TRBV5-6 and TRBJ2-1): DAGVTQSPTHLIKTRGQQVTLRCSPKSGHDTVSWYQQALGQGPQFIFQYYEEEERQRGNFPDRFSGHQFPNYSSELNVNALLLGDSALYLCASSSLVKMRDEQFFGPGTRLTVL.

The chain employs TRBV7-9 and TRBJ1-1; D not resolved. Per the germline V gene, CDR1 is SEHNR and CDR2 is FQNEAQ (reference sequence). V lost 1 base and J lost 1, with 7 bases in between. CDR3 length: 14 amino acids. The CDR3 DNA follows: TGTGCCAGCAGCTTAGTTGTTAAGAACACTGAAGCTTTCTTT. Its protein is CASSLVVKNTEAFF.

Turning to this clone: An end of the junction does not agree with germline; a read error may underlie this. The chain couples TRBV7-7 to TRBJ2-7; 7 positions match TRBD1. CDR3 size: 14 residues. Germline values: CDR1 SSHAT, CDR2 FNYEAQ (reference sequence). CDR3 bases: TGTGCTAGCAGCCCCGGGACAGCTACCTACGAGCAGTACTTC. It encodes CASSPGTATYEQYF.

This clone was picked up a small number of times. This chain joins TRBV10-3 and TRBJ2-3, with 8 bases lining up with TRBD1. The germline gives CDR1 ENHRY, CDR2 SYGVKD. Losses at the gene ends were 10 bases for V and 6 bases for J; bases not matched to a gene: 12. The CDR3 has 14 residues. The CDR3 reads CATGGQDPPDTQYF. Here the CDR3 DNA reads TGTGCCACCGGGGGACAGGACCCTCCGGATACGCAGTATTTT.

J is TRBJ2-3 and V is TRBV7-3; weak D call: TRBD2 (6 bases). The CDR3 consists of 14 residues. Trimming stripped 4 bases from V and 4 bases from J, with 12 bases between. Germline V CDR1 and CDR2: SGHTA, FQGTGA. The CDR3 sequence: CASSSVTSSDTQYF. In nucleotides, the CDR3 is TGTGCCAGCAGCTCCGTGACTAGTTCAGATACGCAGTATTTT.

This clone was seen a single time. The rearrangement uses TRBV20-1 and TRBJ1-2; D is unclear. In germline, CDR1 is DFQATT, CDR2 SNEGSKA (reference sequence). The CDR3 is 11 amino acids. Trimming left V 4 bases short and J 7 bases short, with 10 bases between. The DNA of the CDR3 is TGCAGTGCTACAGCGCGGGTTGGCTACACCTTC. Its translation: CSATARVGYTF.

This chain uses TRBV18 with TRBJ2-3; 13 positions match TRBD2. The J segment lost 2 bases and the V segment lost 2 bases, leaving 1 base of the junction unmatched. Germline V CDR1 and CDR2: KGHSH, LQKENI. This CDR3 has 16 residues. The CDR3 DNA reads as TGTGCCAGCTCACCAGGACTAGCGGGAGTCACAGATACGCAGTATTTT. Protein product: CASSPGLAGVTDTQYF.